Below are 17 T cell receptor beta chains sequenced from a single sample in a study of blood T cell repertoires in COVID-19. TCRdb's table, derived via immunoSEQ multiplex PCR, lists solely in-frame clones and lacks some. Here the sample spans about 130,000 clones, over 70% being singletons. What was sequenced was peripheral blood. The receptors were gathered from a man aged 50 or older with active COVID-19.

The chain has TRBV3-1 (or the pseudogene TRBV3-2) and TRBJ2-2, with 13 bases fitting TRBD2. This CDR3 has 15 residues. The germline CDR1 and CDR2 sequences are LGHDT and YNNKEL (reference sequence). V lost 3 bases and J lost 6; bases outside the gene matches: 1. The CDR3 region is CASSHGTSGAGELFF. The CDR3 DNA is TGTGCCAGCAGCCACGGGACTAGCGGGGCCGGGGAGCTGTTTTTT.

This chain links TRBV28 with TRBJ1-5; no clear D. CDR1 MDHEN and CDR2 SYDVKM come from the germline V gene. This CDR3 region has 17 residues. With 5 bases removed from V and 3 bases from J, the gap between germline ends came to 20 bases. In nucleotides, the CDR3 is TGTGCCAGCAGTCCCTACCCCCAGGCAGCTAACAATCAGCCCCAGCATTTT. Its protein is CASSPYPQAANNQPQHF.

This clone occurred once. The CDR3 sequence is CASSLGAPGGSYEQYF. The CDR3 coding sequence is TGCGCCAGCAGCTTGGGGGCGCCGGGGGGCTCCTACGAGCAGTACTTC. The gene calls are TRBV5-1 and TRBJ2-7; 7 positions match TRBD2. The junction had 6 bases not matched to a gene; V was cut back by 0 bases and J by 0 bases. CDR3 length equals 16 residues. Looked up from germline, CDR1 is SGHRS and CDR2 is YFSETQ.

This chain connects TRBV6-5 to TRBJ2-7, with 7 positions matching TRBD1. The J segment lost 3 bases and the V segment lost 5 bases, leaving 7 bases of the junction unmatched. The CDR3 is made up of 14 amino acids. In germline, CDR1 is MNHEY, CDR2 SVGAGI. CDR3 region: CASSPAAGGYEQYF. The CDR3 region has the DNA TGTGCCAGCAGTCCCGCGGCAGGGGGCTACGAGCAGTACTTC.

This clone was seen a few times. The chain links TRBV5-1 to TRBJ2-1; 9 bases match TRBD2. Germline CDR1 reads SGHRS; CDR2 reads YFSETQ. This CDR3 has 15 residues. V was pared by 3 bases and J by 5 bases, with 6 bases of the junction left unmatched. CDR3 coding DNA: TGCGCCAGCAGCTGGGCTAGCGGGGCGAACAATGAGCAGTTCTTC. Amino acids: CASSWASGANNEQFF.

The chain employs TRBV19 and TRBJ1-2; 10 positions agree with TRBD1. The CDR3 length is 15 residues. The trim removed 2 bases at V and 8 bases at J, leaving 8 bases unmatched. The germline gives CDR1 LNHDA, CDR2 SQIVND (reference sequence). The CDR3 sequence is CASSIKRGTGAGYTF. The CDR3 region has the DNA TGTGCCAGTAGTATAAAGCGGGGGACAGGGGCCGGCTACACCTTC.

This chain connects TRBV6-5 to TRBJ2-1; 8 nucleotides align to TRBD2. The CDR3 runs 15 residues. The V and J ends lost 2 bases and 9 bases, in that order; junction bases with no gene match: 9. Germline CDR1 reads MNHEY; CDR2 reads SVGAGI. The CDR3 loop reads CASSYVLAGPSEQFF. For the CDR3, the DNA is TGTGCCAGCAGTTACGTTTTAGCGGGGCCTAGTGAGCAGTTCTTC.

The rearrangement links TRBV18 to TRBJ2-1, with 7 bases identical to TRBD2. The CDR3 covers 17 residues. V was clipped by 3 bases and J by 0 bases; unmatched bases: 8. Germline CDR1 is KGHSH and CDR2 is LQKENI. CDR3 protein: CASSPPTGGSSYNEQFF. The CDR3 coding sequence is TGTGCCAGCTCACCTCCGACCGGGGGGAGCTCCTACAATGAGCAGTTCTTC.

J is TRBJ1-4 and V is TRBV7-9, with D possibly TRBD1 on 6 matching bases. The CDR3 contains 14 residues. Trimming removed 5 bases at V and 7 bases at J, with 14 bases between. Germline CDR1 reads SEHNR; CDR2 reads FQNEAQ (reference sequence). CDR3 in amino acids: CASSLPEGGEKLFF. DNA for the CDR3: TGTGCCAGCAGCCTCCCAGAAGGGGGTGAAAAACTGTTTTTT.

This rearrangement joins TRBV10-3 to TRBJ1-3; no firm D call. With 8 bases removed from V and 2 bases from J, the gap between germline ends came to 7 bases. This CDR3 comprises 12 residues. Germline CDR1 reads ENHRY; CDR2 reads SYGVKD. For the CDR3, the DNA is TGTGCCATCGGGGAGACTGGAAACACCATATATTTT. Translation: CAIGETGNTIYF.

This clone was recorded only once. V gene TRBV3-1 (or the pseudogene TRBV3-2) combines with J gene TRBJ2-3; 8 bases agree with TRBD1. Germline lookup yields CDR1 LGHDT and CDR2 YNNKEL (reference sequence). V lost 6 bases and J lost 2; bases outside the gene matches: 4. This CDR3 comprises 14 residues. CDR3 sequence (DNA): TGTGCCAGCAGTCAGGGGGCAATCACAGATACGCAGTATTTT. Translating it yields CASSQGAITDTQYF.

The CDR3 loop reads CASSPSGSKAFF. The CDR3 nucleotides are TGTGCCAGCAGCCCGTCCGGTTCGAAAGCTTTCTTT. J is TRBJ1-1 and V is TRBV7-9, with D hard to call. CDR3 size: 12 residues. Trimming took off 5 bases at V and 9 bases at J, with 13 bases between the two ends. Germline V gene sequence: CDR1 SEHNR, CDR2 FQNEAQ (reference sequence).

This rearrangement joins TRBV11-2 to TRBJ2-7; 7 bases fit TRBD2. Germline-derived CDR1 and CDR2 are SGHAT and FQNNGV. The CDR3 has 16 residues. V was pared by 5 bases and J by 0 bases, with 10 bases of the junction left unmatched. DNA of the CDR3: TGTGCCAGCAGCCATACGGGGAGGGCCAGCTCCTACGAGCAGTACTTC. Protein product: CASSHTGRASSYEQYF.

The CDR3 nucleotides read TGTGCCAGCAGGGTGACAGGGTCAGATACGCAGTATTTT. Protein: CASRVTGSDTQYF. The V call is TRBV5-6, the J call TRBJ2-3, with 7 bases identical to TRBD1. The V gene end was trimmed by 5 bases and the J gene end by 4 bases; junction bases not matched to a gene: 4. The CDR3 length is 13 residues. Germline CDR1 and CDR2: SGHDT and YYEEEE.

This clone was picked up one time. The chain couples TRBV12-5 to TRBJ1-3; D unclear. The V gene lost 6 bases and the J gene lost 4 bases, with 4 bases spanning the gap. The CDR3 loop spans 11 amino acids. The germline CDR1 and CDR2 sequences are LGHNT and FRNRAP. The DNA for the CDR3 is TGTGCTAGTGGCCTAGGAAACACCATATATTTT. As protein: CASGLGNTIYF.

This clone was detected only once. CDR3 loop: CATKAQGASETQYF. In DNA, the CDR3 is TGTGCCACCAAGGCACAGGGGGCTTCGGAGACCCAGTACTTC. The chain recombines TRBV27 with TRBJ2-5; TRBD1 matches at 9 bases. J was trimmed by 5 bases and V by 10 bases; bases with no gene match: 11. This CDR3 is 14 amino acids long. CDR1 and CDR2 from the germline V gene are MNHEY and SMNVEV (reference sequence).

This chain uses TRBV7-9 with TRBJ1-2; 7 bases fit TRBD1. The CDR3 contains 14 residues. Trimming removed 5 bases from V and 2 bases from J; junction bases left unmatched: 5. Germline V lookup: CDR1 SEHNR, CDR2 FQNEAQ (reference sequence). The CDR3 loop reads CASSPRGQNYGYTF. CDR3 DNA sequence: TGTGCCAGCAGCCCGCGGGGACAGAACTATGGCTACACCTTC.